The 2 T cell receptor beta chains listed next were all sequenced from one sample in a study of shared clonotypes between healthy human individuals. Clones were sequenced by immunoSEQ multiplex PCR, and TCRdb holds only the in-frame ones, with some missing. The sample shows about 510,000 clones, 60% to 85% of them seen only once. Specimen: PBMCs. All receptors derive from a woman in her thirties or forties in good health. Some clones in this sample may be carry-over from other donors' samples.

As DNA, the CDR3 is TGTGCCAGCAGCTTATCCTACACAGATACGCAGTATTTT. Its translation is CASSLSYTDTQYF. The rearrangement uses TRBV7-3 and TRBJ2-3, with D hard to call. The CDR3 is 13 amino acids. Per germline, CDR1 SGHTA and CDR2 FQGTGA. Trimming pared 2 bases from V and 2 bases from J, leaving 5 bases between.

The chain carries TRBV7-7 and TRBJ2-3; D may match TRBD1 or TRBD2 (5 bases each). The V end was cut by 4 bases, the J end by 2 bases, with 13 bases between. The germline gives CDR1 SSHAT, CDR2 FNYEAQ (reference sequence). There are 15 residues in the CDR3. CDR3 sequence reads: CASSSSRGPTDTQYF. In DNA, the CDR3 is TGTGCCAGCAGCTCATCCCGGGGACCCACAGATACGCAGTATTTT.